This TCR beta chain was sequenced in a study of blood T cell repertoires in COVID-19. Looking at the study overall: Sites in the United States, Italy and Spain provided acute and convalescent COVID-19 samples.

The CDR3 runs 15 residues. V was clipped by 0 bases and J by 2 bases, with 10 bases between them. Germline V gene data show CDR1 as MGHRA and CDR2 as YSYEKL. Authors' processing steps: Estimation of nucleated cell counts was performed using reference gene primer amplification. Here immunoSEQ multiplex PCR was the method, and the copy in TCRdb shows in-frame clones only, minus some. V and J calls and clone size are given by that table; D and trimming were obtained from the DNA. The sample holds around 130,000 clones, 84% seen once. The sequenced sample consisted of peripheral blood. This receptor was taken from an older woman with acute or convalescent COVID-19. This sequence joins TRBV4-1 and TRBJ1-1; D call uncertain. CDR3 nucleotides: TGCGCCAGCAGCCAAGATAAGGAGGGCAACACTGAAGCTTTCTTT. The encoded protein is CASSQDKEGNTEAFF.